Listed below are T cell receptor beta chains from one sample, sequenced in a study of blood T cells in healthy people across ages. TCRdb ran MiXCR on the 5' RACE reads and lists one entry per CDR3 protein. The data contain around 990,000 distinct CDR3 sequences, more than 30% of them seen just once; the ten biggest clones take up under 15%. Sequencing used blood. All receptors derive from a man aged 18 to 30 in good health. The CDR3 runs from the conserved cysteine through the conserved F or W. The D gene is left open where the match is weak. Clone size is not always given. Where it is, it says once, few, many or a class for expanded clones.

few,TRBJ1-1,TRBV4-3,NA,TGCGCCAGCAGCCAGGTGAACCAGGGGACTGAAGCTTTCTTT,CASSQVNQGTEAFF
few,TRBJ2-7,TRBV20-1,NA,TGCAGTGCTAGAGAAGGAGTTTCCTACGAGCAGTACTTC,CSAREGVSYEQYF
NA,TRBJ2-1,TRBV4-3,NA,TGCGCCAGCAGCCAAGAATCGGCGACTGGAGACAATGAGCAGTTCTTC,CASSQESATGDNEQFF
NA,TRBJ2-7,TRBV3-1,TRBD1,TGTGCCAGCAGCCCGATTCTGGACAGGGAAACTGGGAATGAGCAGTACTTC,CASSPILDRETGNEQYF
few,TRBJ2-3,TRBV5-1,TRBD1,TGCGCCAGCAGCTTGGACCTCTCCGGGACAGGCACAGATACGCAGTATTTT,CASSLDLSGTGTDTQYF
NA,TRBJ1-5,TRBV4-1,NA,TGCGCCAGCAGCCATGCACTGGGATTGGGCAATCAGCCCCAGCATTTT,CASSHALGLGNQPQHF
NA,TRBJ2-1,TRBV12-3/TRBV12-4,TRBD2,TGTGCCAGCAGGATAAGCGGGGGGGCCGGGAATGAGCAGTTCTTC,CASRISGGAGNEQFF
NA,TRBJ1-2,TRBV7-2,NA,TGTGCCAGCAGCTCCCCCATAACAGCGAACTATGGCTACACCTTC,CASSSPITANYGYTF
NA,TRBJ2-7,TRBV20-1,NA,TGCAGTGCTAGACCGACAGCCGACTACGAGCAGTACTTC,CSARPTADYEQYF
few,TRBJ1-5,TRBV6-5,NA,TGTGCCAGCAGGGACACAGGGTTGAATCAGCCCCAGCATTTT,CASRDTGLNQPQHF
few,TRBJ2-1,TRBV2,NA,TGTGCCAGCATCACTTCCCCCTCATCCTACAATGAGCAGTTCTTC,CASITSPSSYNEQFF
NA,TRBJ2-3,TRBV29-1,NA,TGCAGCGTGAGCCAGACCCCAGGAACAGATACGCAGTATTTT,CSVSQTPGTDTQYF
few,TRBJ2-1,TRBV5-6,NA,TGTGCCAGCAGCTTCGCCCCTGCGGGTCTATCCTACAATGAGCAGTTCTTC,CASSFAPAGLSYNEQFF
NA,TRBJ2-1,TRBV11-2,NA,TGTGCCAGCAGCTTAGCGGGACGAGCTCCCTACAATGAGCAGTTCTTC,CASSLAGRAPYNEQFF
few,TRBJ2-1,TRBV20-1,NA,TGCAGTGCTAGGGGGGGCCACTACTCCTACAATGAGCAGTTCTTC,CSARGGHYSYNEQFF
once,TRBJ2-1,TRBV20-1,NA,TGCAGTGCTAGTGAACCGGGAGACTACAATGAGCAGTTCTTC,CSASEPGDYNEQFF
NA,TRBJ2-5,TRBV7-2,NA,TGTGCCAGCAGCTTAGGTAGACTGGTGCCGGAGACCCAGTACTTC,CASSLGRLVPETQYF
NA,TRBJ2-2,TRBV12-3/TRBV12-4,TRBD1,TGTGCCAGCAGTTTTTCGACAGGGCCCACCGGGGAGCTGTTTTTT,CASSFSTGPTGELFF
NA,TRBJ2-6,TRBV4-3,NA,TGCGCCAGCAGCCAAGACCCAGAAGCCAACGTCCTGACTTTC,CASSQDPEANVLTF
few,TRBJ1-1,TRBV12-3/TRBV12-4,NA,TGTGCCAGCAGTACCCCCGGAGTTCGGCAAACGGTCAGCGGAGCTTTCTTT,CASSTPGVRQTVSGAFF
NA,TRBJ2-1,TRBV20-1,NA,TGCAGTGCTAGCACCCCAAGCGGGTCTCCACCCTTGGAGAACAATGAGCAGTTCTTC,CSASTPSGSPPLENNEQFF
few,TRBJ1-1,TRBV2,NA,TGTGCCAGCAGGTTTTTCGGGGAACGAAGCGCTGAAGCTTTCTTT,CASRFFGERSAEAFF
NA,TRBJ2-3,TRBV9,NA,TGTGCCAGCAGCGTAGAGAGCCACGCAGATACGCAGTATTTT,CASSVESHADTQYF
NA,TRBJ1-4,TRBV5-5,NA,TGTGCCAGCAGCTTGGAGCCAGAGGCAACTAATGAAAAACTGTTTTTT,CASSLEPEATNEKLFF
few,TRBJ2-1,TRBV9,TRBD2,TGTGCCAGCAGCGTAGTCGGCCAGCCGGGGGGGAAATACAATGAGCAGTTCTTC,CASSVVGQPGGKYNEQFF
NA,TRBJ1-3,TRBV28,TRBD1,TGTGCCAGCAGTCCCCCACGGACAGGCCTGACTGGAAACACCATATATTTT,CASSPPRTGLTGNTIYF
few,TRBJ2-1,TRBV7-9,TRBD1,TGTGCCAGCAGCTTAGGACAGGGTTACTATGAGCAGTTCTTC,CASSLGQGYYEQFF